What follows describes a single T cell receptor beta chain. Its target is not known. Conversion of TCR transcripts into cDNA relied on 5'RACE template switching, which added a universal primer site and UMIs. TCRdb reanalysed the 5' RACE reads using MiXCR and keeps one entry per CDR3 protein. Of approximately 450,000 distinct CDR3 sequences listed, approximately 18% are singletons. There are 15 residues in the CDR3. V was pared by 2 bases and J by 4 bases, with 11 bases between. Germline assignment: CDR1 MNHEY and CDR2 SVGAGI. These data belong to a study of T cells after yellow fever vaccination. Points from the study as a whole: Repertoires obtained by FACS sorting could include abundant clonotypes that entered as contaminants from the bulk population. Clonotype sharing between CD4 and CD8 compartments was small. Most primary-vaccination clones reappeared after the booster (about 96% CD4, about 87% CD8).

The chain joins TRBV6-5 to TRBJ2-2, with D possibly being TRBD2 (5 bases). This clonotype was sampled from a man between 18 and 29 years old who received the YFV17D yellow fever vaccine. The sequences come from PBMCs, collected before the yellow fever booster vaccination. The CDR3 sequence: CASSYTGVGTGELFF. Here the CDR3 DNA reads TGTGCCAGCAGTTACACCGGGGTGGGCACCGGGGAGCTGTTTTTT.